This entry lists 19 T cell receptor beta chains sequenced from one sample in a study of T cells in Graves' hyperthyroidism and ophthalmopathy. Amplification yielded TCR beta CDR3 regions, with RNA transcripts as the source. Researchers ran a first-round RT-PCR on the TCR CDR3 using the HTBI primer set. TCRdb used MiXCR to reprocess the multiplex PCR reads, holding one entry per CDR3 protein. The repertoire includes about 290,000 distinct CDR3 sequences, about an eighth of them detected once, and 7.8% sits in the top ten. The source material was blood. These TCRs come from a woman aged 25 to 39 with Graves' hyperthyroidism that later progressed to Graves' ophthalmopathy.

CDR3 sequence reads: CAWSRSIYEQYF. Written as DNA, the CDR3 is TGTGCCTGGAGTCGATCGATTTACGAGCAGTACTTC. The chain employs TRBV30 and TRBJ2-7; D is ambiguous. Germline CDR1 GTSNPN, CDR2 SVGIG (reference sequence). Trimming removed 2 bases at V and 4 bases at J, with 9 bases between. The CDR3 runs 12 residues.

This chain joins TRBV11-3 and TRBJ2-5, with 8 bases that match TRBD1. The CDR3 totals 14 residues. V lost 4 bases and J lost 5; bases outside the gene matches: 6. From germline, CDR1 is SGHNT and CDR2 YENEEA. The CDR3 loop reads CASSSGTGWETQYF. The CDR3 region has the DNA TGTGCCAGCAGCTCCGGGACAGGATGGGAGACCCAGTACTTC.

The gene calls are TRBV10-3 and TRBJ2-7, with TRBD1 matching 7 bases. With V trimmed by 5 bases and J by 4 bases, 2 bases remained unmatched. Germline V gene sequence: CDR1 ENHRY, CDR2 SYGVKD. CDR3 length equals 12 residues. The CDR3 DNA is TGTGCCATCAGTCCAGGGGGATACGAGCAGTACTTC. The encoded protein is CAISPGGYEQYF.

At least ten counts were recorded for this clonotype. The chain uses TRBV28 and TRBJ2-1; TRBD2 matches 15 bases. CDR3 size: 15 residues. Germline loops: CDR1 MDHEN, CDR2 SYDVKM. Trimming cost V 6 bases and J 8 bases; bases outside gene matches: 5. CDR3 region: CASSPGLAGGYEQFF. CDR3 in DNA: TGTGCCAGCAGCCCGGGACTAGCGGGAGGCTATGAGCAGTTCTTC.

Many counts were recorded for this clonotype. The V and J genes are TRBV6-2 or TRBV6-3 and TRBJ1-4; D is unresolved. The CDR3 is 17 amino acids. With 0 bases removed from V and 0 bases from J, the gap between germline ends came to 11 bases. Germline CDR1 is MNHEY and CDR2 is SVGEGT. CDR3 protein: CASSYSWVKATNEKLFF. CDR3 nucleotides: TGTGCCAGCAGTTACTCCTGGGTGAAGGCAACTAATGAAAAACTGTTTTTT.

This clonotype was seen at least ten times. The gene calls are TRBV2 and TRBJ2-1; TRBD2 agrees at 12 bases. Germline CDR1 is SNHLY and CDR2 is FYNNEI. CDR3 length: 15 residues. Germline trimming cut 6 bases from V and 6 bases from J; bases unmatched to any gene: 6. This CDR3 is CASSPTSGRRNEQFF. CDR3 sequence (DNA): TGTGCCAGCAGCCCGACTAGCGGGAGACGCAATGAGCAGTTCTTC.

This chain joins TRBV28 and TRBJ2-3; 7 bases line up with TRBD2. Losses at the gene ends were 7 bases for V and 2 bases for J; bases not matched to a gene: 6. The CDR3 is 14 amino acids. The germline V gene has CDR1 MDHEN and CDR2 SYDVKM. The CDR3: CASTPAGPTDTQYF. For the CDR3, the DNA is TGTGCCAGCACCCCAGCGGGGCCCACAGATACGCAGTATTTT.

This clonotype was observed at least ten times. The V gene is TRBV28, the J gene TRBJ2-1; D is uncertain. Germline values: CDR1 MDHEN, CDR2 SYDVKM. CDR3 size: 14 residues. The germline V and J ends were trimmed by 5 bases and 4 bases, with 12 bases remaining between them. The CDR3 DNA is TGTGCCAGCAGTCTCCCAATCGCGTACAATGAGCAGTTCTTC. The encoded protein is CASSLPIAYNEQFF.

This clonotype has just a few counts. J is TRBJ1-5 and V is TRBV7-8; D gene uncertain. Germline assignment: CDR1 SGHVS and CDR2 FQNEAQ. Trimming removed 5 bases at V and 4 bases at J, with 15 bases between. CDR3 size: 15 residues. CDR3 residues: CASSDRPTLNQPQHF. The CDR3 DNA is TGTGCCAGCAGCGATAGACCAACCCTGAATCAGCCCCAGCATTTT.

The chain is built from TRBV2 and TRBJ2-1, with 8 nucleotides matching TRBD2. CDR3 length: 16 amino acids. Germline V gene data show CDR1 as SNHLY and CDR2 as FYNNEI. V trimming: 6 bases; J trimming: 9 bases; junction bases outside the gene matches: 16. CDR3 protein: CASRDPSGPRGGEQFF. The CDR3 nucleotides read TGTGCCAGCAGGGACCCTAGCGGGCCTAGGGGGGGTGAGCAGTTCTTC.

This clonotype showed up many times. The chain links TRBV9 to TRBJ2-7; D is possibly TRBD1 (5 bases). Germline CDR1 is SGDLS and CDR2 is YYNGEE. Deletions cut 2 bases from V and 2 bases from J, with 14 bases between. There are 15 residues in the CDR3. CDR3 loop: CASSVSTGATYEQYF. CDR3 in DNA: TGTGCCAGCAGCGTTAGCACAGGCGCAACCTACGAGCAGTACTTC.

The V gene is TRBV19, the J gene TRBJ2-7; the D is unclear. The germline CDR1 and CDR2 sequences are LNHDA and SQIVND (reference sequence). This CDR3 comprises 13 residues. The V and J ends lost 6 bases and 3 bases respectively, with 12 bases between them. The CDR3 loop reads CASRASTVYEQYF. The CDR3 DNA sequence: TGTGCCAGTAGGGCCTCAACGGTCTACGAGCAGTACTTC. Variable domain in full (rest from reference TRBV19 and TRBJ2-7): DGGITQSPKYLFRKEGQNVTLSCEQNLNHDAMYWYRQDPGQGLRLIYYSQIVNDFQKGDIAEGYSVSREKKESFPLTVTSAQKNPTAFYLCASRASTVYEQYFGPGTRLTVT.

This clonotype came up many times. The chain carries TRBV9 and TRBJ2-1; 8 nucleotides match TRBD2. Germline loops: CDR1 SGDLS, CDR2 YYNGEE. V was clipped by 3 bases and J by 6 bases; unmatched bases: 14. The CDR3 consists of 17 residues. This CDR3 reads CASSEVVGRAIGNEQFF. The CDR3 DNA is TGTGCCAGCAGCGAGGTTGTCGGGAGGGCCATAGGCAATGAGCAGTTCTTC.

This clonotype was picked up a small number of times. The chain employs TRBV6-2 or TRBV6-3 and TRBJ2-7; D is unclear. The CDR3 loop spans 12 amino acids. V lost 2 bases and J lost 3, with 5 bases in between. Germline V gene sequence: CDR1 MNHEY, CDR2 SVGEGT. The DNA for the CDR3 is TGTGCCAGCAGTTACGTAAACTACGAGCAGTACTTC. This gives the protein CASSYVNYEQYF.

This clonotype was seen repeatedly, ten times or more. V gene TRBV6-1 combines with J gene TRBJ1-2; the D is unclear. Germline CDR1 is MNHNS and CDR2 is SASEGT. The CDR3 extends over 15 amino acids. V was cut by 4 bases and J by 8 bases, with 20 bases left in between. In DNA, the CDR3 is TGTGCCAGCAGTGTTTCCAGGACCCATTTTGAAGGCTACACCTTC. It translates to CASSVSRTHFEGYTF.

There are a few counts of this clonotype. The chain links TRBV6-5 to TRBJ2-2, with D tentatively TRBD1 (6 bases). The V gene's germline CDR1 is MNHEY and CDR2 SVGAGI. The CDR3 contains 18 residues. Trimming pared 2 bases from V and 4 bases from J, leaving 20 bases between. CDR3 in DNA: TGTGCCAGCAGTTACGGCCCATTCGTGGACAGTTTCACCGGGGAGCTGTTTTTT. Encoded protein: CASSYGPFVDSFTGELFF.

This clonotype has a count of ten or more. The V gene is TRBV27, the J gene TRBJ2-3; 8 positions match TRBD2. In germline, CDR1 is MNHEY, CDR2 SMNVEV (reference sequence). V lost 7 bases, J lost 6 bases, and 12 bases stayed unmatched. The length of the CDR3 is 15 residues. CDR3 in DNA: TGTGCCAGCAAACCAGTTGCGGGGGGCTGGGATACGCAGTATTTT. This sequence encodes CASKPVAGGWDTQYF.

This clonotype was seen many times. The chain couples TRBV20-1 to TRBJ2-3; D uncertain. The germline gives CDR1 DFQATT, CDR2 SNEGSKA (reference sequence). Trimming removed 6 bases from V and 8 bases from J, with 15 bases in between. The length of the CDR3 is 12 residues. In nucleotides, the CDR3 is TGCAGTGCCGAAAAGGACGGTACTACGCAGTATTTT. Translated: CSAEKDGTTQYF.

This chain's CDR3 is CASSEAGTSGRALGDEQFF. The CDR3 nucleotides are TGTGCCAGCAGTGAAGCCGGAACGAGCGGGAGGGCCTTGGGGGATGAGCAGTTCTTC. V gene TRBV2 combines with J gene TRBJ2-1, with TRBD2 matching 10 bases. CDR1 and CDR2 (germline): SNHLY, FYNNEI. The V gene end was trimmed by 0 bases and the J gene end by 8 bases; junction bases not matched to a gene: 16. The CDR3 covers 19 residues.